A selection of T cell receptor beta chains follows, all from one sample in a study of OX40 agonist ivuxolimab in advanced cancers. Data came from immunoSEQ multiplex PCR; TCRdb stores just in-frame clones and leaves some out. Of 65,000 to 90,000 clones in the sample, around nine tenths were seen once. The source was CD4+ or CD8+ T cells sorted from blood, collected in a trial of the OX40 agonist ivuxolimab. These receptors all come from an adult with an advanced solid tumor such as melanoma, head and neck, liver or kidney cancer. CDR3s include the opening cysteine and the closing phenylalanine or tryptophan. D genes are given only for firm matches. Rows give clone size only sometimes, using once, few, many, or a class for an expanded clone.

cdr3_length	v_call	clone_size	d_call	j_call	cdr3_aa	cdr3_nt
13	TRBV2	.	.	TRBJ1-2	CASSDRGSYGYTF	TGTGCCAGCAGTGACAGGGGAAGCTATGGCTACACCTTC
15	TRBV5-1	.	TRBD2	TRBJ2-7	CASSLGLALAYEQYF	TGCGCCAGCAGCTTAGGACTAGCGCTCGCCTACGAGCAGTACTTC
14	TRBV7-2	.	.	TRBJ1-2	CASSLVDRRYGYTF	TGTGCCAGCAGCTTAGTCGACAGACGCTATGGCTACACCTTC
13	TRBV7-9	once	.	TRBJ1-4	CASSIQGYEKLFF	TGTGCCAGCAGCATTCAGGGCTATGAAAAACTGTTTTTT
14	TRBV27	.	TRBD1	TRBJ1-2	CASSATQGVDGYTF	TGTGCCAGCAGTGCCACGCAGGGGGTCGATGGCTACACCTTC
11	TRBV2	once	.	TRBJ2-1	CASTLYNEQFF	TGTGCCAGCACCCTTTACAATGAGCAGTTCTTC
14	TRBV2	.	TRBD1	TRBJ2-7	CASRTGQGDYEQYF	TGTGCCAGCCGCACGGGACAGGGGGACTACGAGCAGTACTTC
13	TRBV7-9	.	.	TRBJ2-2	CASSLRATGELFF	TGTGCCAGCAGCTTAAGGGCCACCGGGGAGCTGTTTTTT
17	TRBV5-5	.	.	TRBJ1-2	CASTADSLPSPNYGYTF	TGTGCCAGCACCGCTGACAGCCTACCGTCACCTAACTATGGCTACACCTTC
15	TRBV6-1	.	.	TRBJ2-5	CASSDAAGGSETQYF	TGTGCCAGCAGTGACGCTGCTGGCGGCTCAGAGACCCAGTACTTC
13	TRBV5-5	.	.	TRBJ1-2	CASSPEGIYGYTF	TGTGCCAGCAGCCCCGAGGGAATATATGGCTACACCTTC
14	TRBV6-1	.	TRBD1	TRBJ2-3	CASRPTGPTDTQYF	TGTGCCAGCAGACCGACAGGGCCCACAGATACGCAGTATTTT
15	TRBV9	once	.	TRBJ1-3	CASSPQEGSGNTIYF	TGTGCCAGCAGCCCCCAGGAAGGCAGTGGAAACACCATATATTTT
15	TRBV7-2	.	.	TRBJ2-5	CASSLLEGSLGTQYF	TGTGCCAGCAGCTTATTAGAGGGTTCGCTCGGGACCCAGTACTTC
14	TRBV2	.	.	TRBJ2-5	CASSGGWEQETQYF	TGTGCCAGCAGCGGGGGTTGGGAACAAGAGACCCAGTACTTC
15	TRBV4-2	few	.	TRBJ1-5	CASSQEGGGGQPQHF	TGTGCCAGCAGCCAAGAGGGGGGAGGAGGGCAGCCCCAGCATTTT
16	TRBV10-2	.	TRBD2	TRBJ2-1	CASSVSLLAGLNEQFF	TGCGCCAGCAGTGTCAGCCTACTAGCGGGTCTCAATGAGCAGTTCTTC
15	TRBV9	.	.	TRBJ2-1	CASSVGTSTRDEQFF	TGTGCCAGCAGCGTAGGGACTTCGACACGGGATGAGCAGTTCTTC
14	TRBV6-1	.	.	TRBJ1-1	CASNRGGLNTEAFF	TGTGCCAGCAACAGAGGGGGGCTGAACACTGAAGCTTTCTTT
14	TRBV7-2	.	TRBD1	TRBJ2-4	CASSLARTGGMQYF	TGTGCCAGCAGCTTAGCGCGGACAGGAGGTATGCAGTACTTC
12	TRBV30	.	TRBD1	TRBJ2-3	CAWKQGADTQYF	TGTGCCTGGAAACAGGGGGCAGATACGCAGTATTTT
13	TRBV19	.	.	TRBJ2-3	CASSPPGRDTQYF	TGTGCCAGTAGTCCTCCGGGAAGGGATACGCAGTATTTT
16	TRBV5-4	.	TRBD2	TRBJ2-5	CASSAGGRKDQETQYF	TGTGCCAGCAGCGCGGGAGGGCGGAAGGACCAAGAGACCCAGTACTTC
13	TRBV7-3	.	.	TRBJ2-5	CASSLEWGETQYF	TGTGCTAGCAGCTTAGAGTGGGGAGAGACCCAGTACTTC
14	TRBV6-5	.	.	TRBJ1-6	CASRLGQISSPLHF	TGTGCCAGCAGATTAGGACAGATCAGCTCACCCCTCCACTTT
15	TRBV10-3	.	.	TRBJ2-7	CAIIHQGFVCYEQYF	TGTGCCATCATTCACCAGGGATTTGTTTGCTACGAGCAGTACTTC
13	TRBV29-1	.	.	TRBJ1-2	CSVATGRNYGYTF	TGCAGCGTTGCAACCGGGCGCAACTATGGCTACACCTTC
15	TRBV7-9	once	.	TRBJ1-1	CASSLTGGANTEAFF	TGTGCCAGCAGCTTAACGGGGGGAGCGAACACTGAAGCTTTCTTT
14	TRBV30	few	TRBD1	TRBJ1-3	CAWSFGDRGNTIYF	TGTGCCTGGAGTTTTGGGGACAGAGGAAACACCATATATTTT
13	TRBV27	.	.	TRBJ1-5	CATAGKRGQPQHF	TGTGCCACCGCAGGGAAAAGAGGTCAGCCCCAGCATTTT
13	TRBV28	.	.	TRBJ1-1	CASKRQANTEAFF	TGTGCCAGCAAAAGGCAGGCGAACACTGAAGCTTTCTTT
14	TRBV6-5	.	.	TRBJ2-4	CASSYGVAKNIQYF	TGTGCCAGCAGTTACGGGGTAGCCAAAAACATTCAGTACTTC
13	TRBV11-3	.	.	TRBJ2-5	CASSPRLGGTQYF	TGTGCCAGCAGCCCGCGACTAGGTGGGACCCAGTACTTC
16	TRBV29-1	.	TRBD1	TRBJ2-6	CSVYGQAVSGANVLTF	TGCAGCGTGTACGGACAGGCCGTCTCTGGGGCCAACGTCCTGACTTTC
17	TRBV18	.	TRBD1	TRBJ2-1	CASSASTGTGGYNEQFF	TGTGCCAGCTCTGCAAGTACCGGGACAGGGGGCTACAATGAGCAGTTCTTC
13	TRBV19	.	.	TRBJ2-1	CASSVDKENEQFF	TGTGCCAGTAGCGTGGACAAAGAAAATGAGCAGTTCTTC
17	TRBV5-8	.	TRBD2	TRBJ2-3	CASSPGLAGVGTDTQYF	TGTGCCAGCAGCCCAGGACTAGCGGGAGTAGGGACAGATACGCAGTATTTT